This T cell receptor beta chain was captured by sequencing in a study of blood T cell repertoires in COVID-19. On the study more broadly: The United States, Italy and Spain supplied acute and convalescent COVID-19 samples.

V dropped 5 bases and J dropped 5; count of bases not matched to a gene: 5. In germline, CDR1 is SEHNR, CDR2 FQNEAQ (reference sequence). The CDR3 is made up of 14 amino acids. Original processing methods: Estimated nucleated cell counts came from reference gene primer amplification. The protocol was immunoSEQ multiplex PCR, while the TCRdb copy is restricted to in-frame clones and leaves out a portion. V, J and clone size were drawn from that table, and D and trimming were deduced from the DNA. This table holds about 270,000 clones, approximately 86% found once. This chain uses TRBV7-9 with TRBJ2-2; 7 bases map to TRBD1. Sequences were obtained from peripheral blood. This TCR derives from a man aged 35-49 years who had recovered from COVID-19. CDR3: CASSPGTDTGELFF. The CDR3 region has the DNA TGTGCCAGCAGCCCAGGGACAGATACCGGGGAGCTGTTTTTT.